The next 8 T cell receptor beta chains were all read from a single sample in a study of neurological immune-mediated disorders. MiXCR, applied by TCRdb to the 5' RACE reads, yields one record per CDR3 protein. The table lists 36,000 or so distinct CDR3 sequences, 10% of them singletons. Sequenced input: PBMCs. These receptor sequences come from a woman aged 30 to 39 with HTLV-1-associated myelopathy (HAM/TSP).

This chain connects TRBV19 to TRBJ1-2, with D uncertain. CDR3 size: 14 residues. V was pared by 7 bases and J by 2 bases, with 14 bases between. Germline V gene sequence: CDR1 LNHDA, CDR2 SQIVND (reference sequence). For the CDR3, the DNA is TGTGCCAGTAATCCCTTGTACAGCAACTATGGCTACACCTTC. It encodes CASNPLYSNYGYTF.

The table lists this clonotype with many counts. The chain couples TRBV29-1 to TRBJ2-1; possibly TRBD2 for D (7 bases). The V gene's germline CDR1 is SQVTM and CDR2 ANQGSEA. Trimming left V 8 bases short and J 9 bases short, with 11 bases between. The CDR3 covers 10 residues. This CDR3 is CSTGGTEQFF. The CDR3 DNA reads as TGCAGCACGGGGGGCACTGAGCAGTTCTTC.

Many counts were recorded for this clonotype. The chain combines TRBV5-1 with TRBJ2-1, with a tentative D call TRBD1 (6 bases). Germline V lookup: CDR1 SGHRS, CDR2 YFSETQ. V was shortened by 1 base and J by 2 bases, with 16 bases between the two germline ends. CDR3 length equals 17 residues. The CDR3 region is CASSLRGGSAAYNEQFF. CDR3 DNA: TGCGCCAGCAGCTTGCGTGGGGGCAGCGCTGCCTACAATGAGCAGTTCTTC.

This clonotype was detected ten times or more. The chain recombines TRBV28 with TRBJ2-6; D unclear. V shed 6 bases and J shed 12 bases, with 12 bases lying between them. Per the germline V gene, CDR1 is MDHEN and CDR2 is SYDVKM. This CDR3 has 12 amino acids. The CDR3 spells CASRGSVLVLTF. The CDR3, as DNA: TGTGCCAGCAGGGGATCGGTTCTCGTCCTGACTTTC.

This clonotype came up many times. This chain joins TRBV5-1 and TRBJ1-1, with unresolved D. The CDR3 covers 14 residues. The germline gives CDR1 SGHRS, CDR2 YFSETQ. Trimming pared 2 bases from V and 1 base from J, leaving 9 bases between. The chain's CDR3 is CASSLSDGNTEAFF. The CDR3 DNA is TGCGCCAGCAGCTTATCGGACGGGAACACTGAAGCTTTCTTT.

This clonotype showed up many times. The chain has TRBV5-1 and TRBJ1-5, with D maybe TRBD1 (6 bases). CDR3 length: 15 amino acids. Trimming took 1 base from V and 0 from J, leaving 8 bases between them. The V gene's germline CDR1 is SGHRS and CDR2 YFSETQ. CDR3 bases: TGCGCCAGCAGCTTGTCAGGGGATAGCAATCAGCCCCAGCATTTT. Its translation: CASSLSGDSNQPQHF.

The chain is built from TRBV20-1 and TRBJ1-4; D not certain. Trimming removed 6 bases from V and 0 bases from J, with 11 bases in between. The CDR3 length is 14 residues. Looked up from germline, CDR1 is DFQATT and CDR2 is SNEGSKA (reference sequence). The CDR3 is CSAVGIATNEKLFF. The CDR3 DNA follows: TGCAGTGCGGTAGGGATTGCAACTAATGAAAAACTGTTTTTT.

This clonotype has at least ten counts. The J gene is TRBJ2-3, the V gene TRBV6-1; perhaps D is TRBD1 or TRBD2 (5 bases each). The CDR3 loop spans 13 amino acids. V was shortened by 7 bases and J by 3 bases, with 11 bases between the two germline ends. Germline values: CDR1 MNHNS, CDR2 SASEGT. The DNA of the CDR3 is TGTGCCAGCACCCGGGACGCAACAGATACGCAGTATTTT. Its protein is CASTRDATDTQYF.